These T cell receptor beta chains were read from a single sample in a study of vaccination and CD4 T cells after COVID-19. TCRdb fed the PCR reads into MiXCR, producing one record per CDR3 protein. The table includes over 15,000 distinct CDR3 sequences, 45% to 55% detected once. Their antigen targets remain unknown. The sequenced sample consisted of CD4+ T cells from blood, cultured in vitro. The receptors originated from a human donor who had recovered from COVID-19. Each CDR3 is given with its conserved first and last residue. Each record gives: J gene, D gene, V gene, clone size, CDR3 protein, CDR3 DNA. A D gene is named only where the DNA matches it firmly. The listing skips clone size in some rows; elsewhere it reads once, few, many or a size class.

>TRBJ1-2|-|TRBV20-1|few
CSARTQIYGYTF
TGCAGTGCTAGAACTCAAATCTATGGCTACACCTTC
>TRBJ2-7|-|TRBV29-1|-
CSVAPGTRGEQYF
TGCAGCGTTGCCCCCGGGACGAGGGGCGAGCAGTACTTC
>TRBJ1-5|-|TRBV6-2/TRBV6-3|few
CASSHGTLGQPQHF
TGTGCCAGCTCTCACGGGACATTGGGTCAGCCCCAGCATTTT
>TRBJ2-7|-|TRBV20-1|few
CSASQTGSYEQYF
TGCAGTGCTAGTCAGACAGGCTCCTACGAGCAGTACTTC
>TRBJ2-7|-|TRBV27|few
CASSLYRGGEQYF
TGTGCCAGCAGTTTGTACAGGGGGGGCGAGCAGTACTTC
>TRBJ1-6|TRBD1|TRBV28|-
CASRIDRANSPLHF
TGTGCCAGCAGAATCGACAGGGCTAATTCACCCCTCCACTTT
>TRBJ2-3|TRBD2|TRBV2|-
CASSELAGESDTQYF
TGTGCCAGCAGTGAACTAGCGGGAGAATCAGATACGCAGTATTTT
>TRBJ2-4|-|TRBV7-9|medium-sized
CASSPGALAKNIQYF
TGTGCCAGCAGTCCCGGGGCACTAGCCAAAAACATTCAGTACTTC
>TRBJ1-1|-|TRBV6-5|-
CASSYSSSGGTEAFF
TGTGCCAGCAGTTACTCGAGCTCGGGGGGAACTGAAGCTTTCTTT
>TRBJ1-5|-|TRBV2|-
CASRDLTGYSNQPQHF
TGTGCCAGCAGGGATCTTACAGGGTATAGCAATCAGCCCCAGCATTTT
>TRBJ1-5|-|TRBV6-1|-
CASSAVGGSNQPQHF
TGTGCCAGCAGTGCGGTGGGGGGAAGCAATCAGCCCCAGCATTTT
>TRBJ2-4|-|TRBV7-2|-
CASSESVTLAKNIQYF
TGTGCCAGCAGCGAATCAGTTACCTTAGCCAAAAACATTCAGTACTTC
>TRBJ1-5|TRBD1|TRBV7-8|-
CASSFRQGNQPQHF
TGTGCCAGCAGCTTCCGACAGGGGAATCAGCCCCAGCATTTT
>TRBJ1-5|-|TRBV7-2|few
CASGKAALNQPQHF
TGTGCCAGCGGGAAGGCAGCCCTAAATCAGCCCCAGCATTTT
>TRBJ1-5|TRBD1|TRBV6-2/TRBV6-3|-
CASRRGTGGFSGQPQHF
TGTGCCAGCAGACGTGGTACAGGGGGCTTTTCAGGTCAGCCCCAGCATTTT
>TRBJ2-3|TRBD1|TRBV7-8|-
CASSGLQGFDTQYF
TGTGCCAGCAGCGGCCTACAGGGGTTTGATACGCAGTATTTT
>TRBJ1-2|-|TRBV6-1|-
CASSLELYGYTF
TGTGCCAGCAGCCTCGAACTCTATGGCTACACCTTC
>TRBJ2-3|TRBD2|TRBV11-3|-
CASSQGTSGPTDTQYF
TGTGCCAGCAGCCAGGGGACTAGCGGCCCCACAGATACGCAGTATTTT
>TRBJ2-1|TRBD1|TRBV6-1|-
CASSLGQGMNEQFF
TGTGCCAGCAGTCTTGGACAGGGTATGAATGAGCAGTTCTTC
>TRBJ2-7|-|TRBV7-2|-
CASSPAGSSYEQYF
TGTGCCAGCAGCCCCGCCGGTTCTTCCTACGAGCAGTACTTC
>TRBJ2-2|-|TRBV30|-
CAWRAINTGELFF
TGTGCCTGGAGGGCCATAAACACCGGGGAGCTGTTTTTT
>TRBJ2-2|TRBD2|TRBV10-3|-
CASGGTGELFF
TGTGCCAGCGGGGGTACCGGGGAGCTGTTTTTT
>TRBJ2-2|-|TRBV6-2/TRBV6-3|-
CASSYPLFGGKSSTGELFF
TGTGCCAGCAGTTACCCGCTTTTCGGCGGGAAGAGTAGCACCGGGGAGCTGTTTTTT
>TRBJ2-1|-|TRBV24-1|-
CATLRGRESSYNEQFF
TGTGCCACCCTGAGGGGGCGGGAGAGCTCCTACAATGAGCAGTTCTTC
>TRBJ2-2|TRBD2|TRBV6-1|-
CASSESGTSGTGELFF
TGTGCCAGCAGTGAATCCGGGACTAGCGGCACCGGGGAGCTGTTTTTT
>TRBJ1-6|-|TRBV28|-
CASSSTLWVLHF
TGTGCCAGCAGTTCAACCCTTTGGGTCCTCCACTTT
>TRBJ1-1|TRBD1|TRBV12-3/TRBV12-4|-
CAITGGKNTEAFF
TGTGCCATTACAGGGGGAAAAAACACTGAAGCTTTCTTT
>TRBJ1-2|TRBD1|TRBV29-1|-
CSVDRDANYGYTF
TGCAGCGTGGACAGGGATGCTAACTATGGCTACACCTTC
>TRBJ1-1|-|TRBV24-1|-
CATGGASDTEAFF
TGTGCCACAGGGGGGGCTTCGGACACTGAAGCTTTCTTT
>TRBJ2-1|TRBD1|TRBV6-1|-
CASSRQGSGGAFF
TGTGCCAGCAGTAGACAGGGAAGTGGGGGAGCTTTCTTC
>TRBJ1-4|-|TRBV7-8|few
CASSPTGTRGKLFF
TGTGCCAGCAGCCCTACAGGGACGAGGGGAAAACTGTTTTTT
>TRBJ2-7|-|TRBV7-2|-
CASTYLKGSTYEQYF
TGTGCCAGCACCTATCTAAAGGGGTCCACCTACGAGCAGTACTTC
>TRBJ1-5|TRBD1|TRBV12-3/TRBV12-4|few
CASSPGTGSMESQHF
TGTGCCAGCAGTCCGGGGACAGGGTCAATGGAGTCCCAGCATTTT
>TRBJ1-1|-|TRBV11-2|once
CASSGRQGINTEAFF
TGTGCCAGCAGCGGACGGCAGGGTATCAACACTGAAGCTTTCTTT
>TRBJ2-3|TRBD2|TRBV11-1|-
CASSSKGAGGPDTQYF
TGTGCCAGCAGCTCGAAGGGAGCGGGAGGACCAGATACGCAGTATTTT
>TRBJ2-3|TRBD2|TRBV20-1|-
CSAELAGWPSTDTQYF
TGCAGTGCTGAACTAGCGGGCTGGCCTAGCACAGATACGCAGTATTTT
>TRBJ1-3|TRBD1|TRBV2|-
CASSQYDRDGGNTIYF
TGTGCCAGCAGCCAATACGACAGGGACGGTGGAAACACCATATATTTT
>TRBJ2-5|-|TRBV20-1|-
CSARPWEGEQTQYF
TGCAGTGCTAGACCGTGGGAAGGGGAGCAGACCCAGTACTTC
>TRBJ1-5|-|TRBV12-3/TRBV12-4|-
CASSVSNQPQHF
TGTGCCAGCAGTGTAAGCAATCAGCCCCAGCATTTT
>TRBJ2-3|TRBD2|TRBV20-1|-
CSAESLAGATDTQYF
TGCAGTGCTGAATCGTTAGCGGGAGCCACAGATACGCAGTATTTT
>TRBJ1-6|-|TRBV11-2|-
CASSFMLMSSPLHF
TGTGCCAGCAGCTTCATGCTTATGAGTTCACCCCTCCACTTT
>TRBJ1-1|-|TRBV10-3|-
CAISENGDTEAFF
TGTGCCATCAGTGAGAACGGAGACACTGAAGCTTTCTTT
>TRBJ1-1|-|TRBV19|few
CASSSSQDTEAFF
TGTGCCAGTAGTAGTTCTCAAGACACTGAAGCTTTCTTT
>TRBJ2-5|-|TRBV7-2|few
CASSPSSRETQYF
TGTGCCAGCAGCCCCTCTTCGAGGGAGACCCAGTACTTC
>TRBJ2-3|TRBD1|TRBV6-1|-
CASRGGQGRTDTQYF
TGTGCCAGCAGGGGGGGACAGGGGAGGACAGATACGCAGTATTTT
>TRBJ1-2|-|TRBV20-1|-
CSARDRRGNGYTF
TGCAGTGCTAGAGACAGGAGGGGGAATGGCTACACCTTC
>TRBJ2-7|-|TRBV20-1|once
CSARDRKSSYEQYF
TGCAGTGCTAGAGATCGGAAGAGCTCCTACGAGCAGTACTTC
>TRBJ1-2|-|TRBV4-1|-
CASSQGWDRAIYGYTF
TGCGCCAGCAGCCAGGGTTGGGATAGGGCCATCTATGGCTACACCTTC
>TRBJ1-3|-|TRBV6-1|-
CASIRNGNTIYF
TGTGCCAGCATCCGGAATGGAAACACCATATATTTT